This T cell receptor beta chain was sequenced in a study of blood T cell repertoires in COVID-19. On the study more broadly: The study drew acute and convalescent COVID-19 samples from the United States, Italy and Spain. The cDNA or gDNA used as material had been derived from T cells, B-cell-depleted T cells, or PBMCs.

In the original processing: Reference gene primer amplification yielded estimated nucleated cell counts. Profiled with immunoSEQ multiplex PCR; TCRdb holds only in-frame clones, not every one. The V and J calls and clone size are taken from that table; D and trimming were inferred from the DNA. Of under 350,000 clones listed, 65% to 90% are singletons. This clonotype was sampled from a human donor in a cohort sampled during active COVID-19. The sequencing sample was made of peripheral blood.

The CDR3 nucleotides are TGTGCCAGTCAAAACGCACTAGCTAGCACAGATACGCAGTATTTT. Residues: CASQNALASTDTQYF. This chain links TRBV19 with TRBJ2-3; tentatively, D is TRBD2 (6 bases). CDR3 length: 15 residues. Trimming cost V 8 bases and J 0 bases, with 15 bases left between them. Germline lookup yields CDR1 LNHDA and CDR2 SQIVND (reference sequence).